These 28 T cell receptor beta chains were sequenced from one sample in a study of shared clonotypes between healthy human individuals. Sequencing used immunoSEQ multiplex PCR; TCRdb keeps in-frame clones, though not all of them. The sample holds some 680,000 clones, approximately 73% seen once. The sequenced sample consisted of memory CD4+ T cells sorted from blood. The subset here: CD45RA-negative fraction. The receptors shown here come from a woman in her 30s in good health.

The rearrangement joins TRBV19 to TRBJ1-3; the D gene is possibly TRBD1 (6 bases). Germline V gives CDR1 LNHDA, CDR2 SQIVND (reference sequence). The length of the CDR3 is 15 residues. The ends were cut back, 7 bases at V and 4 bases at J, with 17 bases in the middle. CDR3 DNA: TGTGCCAGTACCACGCGCCGGGACACAGGAAACACCATATATTTT. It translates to CASTTRRDTGNTIYF.

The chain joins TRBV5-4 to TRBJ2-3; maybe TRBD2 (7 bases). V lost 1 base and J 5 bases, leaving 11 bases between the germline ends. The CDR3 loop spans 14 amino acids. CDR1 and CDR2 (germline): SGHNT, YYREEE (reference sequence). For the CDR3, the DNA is TGTGCCAGCAGCTTGCGGGGGGCGGAAGATACGCAGTATTTT. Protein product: CASSLRGAEDTQYF.

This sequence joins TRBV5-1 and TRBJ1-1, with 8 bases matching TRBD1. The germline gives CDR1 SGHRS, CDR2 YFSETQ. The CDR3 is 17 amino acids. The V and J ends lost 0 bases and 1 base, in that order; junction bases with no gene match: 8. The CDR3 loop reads CASSLGGVTGANTEAFF. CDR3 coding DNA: TGCGCCAGCAGCTTGGGTGGCGTGACAGGGGCGAACACTGAAGCTTTCTTT.

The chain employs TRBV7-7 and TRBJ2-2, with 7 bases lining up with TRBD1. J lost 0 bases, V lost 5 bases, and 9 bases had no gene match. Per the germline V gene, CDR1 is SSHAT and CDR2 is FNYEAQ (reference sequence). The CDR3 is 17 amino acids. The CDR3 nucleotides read TGTGCCAGCAGCCCGCTGACCGGGACAGCGAACACCGGGGAGCTGTTTTTT. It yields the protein CASSPLTGTANTGELFF.

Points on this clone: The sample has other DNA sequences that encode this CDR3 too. CDR3 region: CASSERGHNYGYTF. CDR3 coding DNA: TGTGCCAGCAGTGAAAGGGGACACAACTATGGCTACACCTTC. The chain links TRBV2 to TRBJ1-2; perhaps TRBD1 as D (6 bases). V was clipped by 2 bases and J by 2 bases, with 9 bases between them. The CDR3 sequence is 14 residues long. CDR1 and CDR2 (germline): SNHLY, FYNNEI.

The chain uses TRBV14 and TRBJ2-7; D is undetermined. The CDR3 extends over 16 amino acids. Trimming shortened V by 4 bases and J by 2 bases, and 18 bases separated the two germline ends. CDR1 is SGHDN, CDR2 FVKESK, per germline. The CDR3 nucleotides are TGTGCCAGCAGCCGCGGCCCCGACGGACGTACCTACGAGCAGTACTTC. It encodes CASSRGPDGRTYEQYF.

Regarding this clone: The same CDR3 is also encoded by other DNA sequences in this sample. In DNA form, the CDR3 reads TGTGCCAGCAGCTTGGAGACCGGGGAGCTGTTTTTT. Translating it yields CASSLETGELFF. The J gene is TRBJ2-2, the V gene TRBV7-9, with unresolved D. Germline assignment: CDR1 SEHNR and CDR2 FQNEAQ (reference sequence). This CDR3 has 12 residues. Trimming cost V 3 bases and J 5 bases, with 4 bases left between them. The variable domain in full, with the rest retrieved from reference TRBV7-9 and TRBJ2-2, is DTGVSQNPRHKITKRGQNVTFRCDPISEHNRLYWYRQTLGQGPEFLTYFQNEAQLEKSRLLSDRFSAERPKGSFSTLEIQRTEQGDSAMYLCASSLETGELFFGEGSRLTVL.

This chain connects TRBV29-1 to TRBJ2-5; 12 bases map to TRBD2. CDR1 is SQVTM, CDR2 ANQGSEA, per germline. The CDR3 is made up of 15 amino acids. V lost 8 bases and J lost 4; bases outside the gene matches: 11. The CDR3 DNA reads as TGCAGCATATGGACTAGCGGGAAAGAGGGAGAGACCCAGTACTTC. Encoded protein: CSIWTSGKEGETQYF.

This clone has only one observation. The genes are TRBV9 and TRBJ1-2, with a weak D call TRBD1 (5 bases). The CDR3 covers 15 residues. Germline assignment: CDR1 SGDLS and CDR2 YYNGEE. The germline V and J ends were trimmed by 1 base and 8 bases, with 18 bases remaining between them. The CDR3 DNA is TGTGCCAGCAGCGTACTGGATCACGAGGCAGGGGGCTACACCTTC. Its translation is CASSVLDHEAGGYTF.

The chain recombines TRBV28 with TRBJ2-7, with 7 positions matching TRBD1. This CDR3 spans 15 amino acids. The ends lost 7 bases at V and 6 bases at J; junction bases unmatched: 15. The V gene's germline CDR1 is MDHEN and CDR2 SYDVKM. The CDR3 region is CASNNRGSRLGEQYF. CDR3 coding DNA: TGTGCCAGCAATAACAGGGGCTCCCGCCTTGGCGAGCAGTACTTC.

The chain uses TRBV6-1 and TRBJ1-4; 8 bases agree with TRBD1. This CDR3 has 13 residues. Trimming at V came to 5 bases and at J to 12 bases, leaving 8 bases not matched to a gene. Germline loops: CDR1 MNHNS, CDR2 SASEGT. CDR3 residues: CASSPQGATELFF. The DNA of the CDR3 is TGTGCCAGCAGTCCGCAGGGGGCAACGGAACTGTTTTTT.

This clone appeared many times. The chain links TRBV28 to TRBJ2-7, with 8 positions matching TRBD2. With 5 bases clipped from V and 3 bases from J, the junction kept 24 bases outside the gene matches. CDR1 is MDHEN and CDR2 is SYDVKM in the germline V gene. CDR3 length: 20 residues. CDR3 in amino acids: CASSNLGQPGLVGGHYEQYF. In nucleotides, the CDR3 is TGTGCCAGCAGTAACCTGGGACAACCGGGACTAGTCGGGGGCCACTACGAGCAGTACTTC.

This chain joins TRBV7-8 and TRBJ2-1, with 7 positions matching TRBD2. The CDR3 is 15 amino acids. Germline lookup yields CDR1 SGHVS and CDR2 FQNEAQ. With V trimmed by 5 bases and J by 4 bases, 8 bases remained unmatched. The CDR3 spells CASSLGTTTYNEQFF. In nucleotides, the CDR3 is TGTGCCAGCAGCCTTGGGACTACCACTTACAATGAGCAGTTCTTC.

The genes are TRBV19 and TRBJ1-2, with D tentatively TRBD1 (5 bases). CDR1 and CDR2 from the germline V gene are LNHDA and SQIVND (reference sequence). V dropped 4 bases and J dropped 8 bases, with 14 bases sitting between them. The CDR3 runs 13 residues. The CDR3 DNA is TGTGCCAGTAGTAAGGGAGCGAGGGGAGGCTACACCTTC. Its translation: CASSKGARGGYTF. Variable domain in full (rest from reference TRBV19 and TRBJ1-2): DGGITQSPKYLFRKEGQNVTLSCEQNLNHDAMYWYRQDPGQGLRLIYYSQIVNDFQKGDIAEGYSVSREKKESFPLTVTSAQKNPTAFYLCASSKGARGGYTFGSGTRLTVV.

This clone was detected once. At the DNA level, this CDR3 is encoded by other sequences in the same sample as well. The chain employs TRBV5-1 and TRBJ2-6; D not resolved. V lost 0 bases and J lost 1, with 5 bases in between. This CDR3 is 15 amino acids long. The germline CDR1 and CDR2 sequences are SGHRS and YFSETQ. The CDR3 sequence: CASSLAGSGANVLTF. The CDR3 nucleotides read TGCGCCAGCAGCTTGGCCGGGTCTGGGGCCAACGTCCTGACTTTC. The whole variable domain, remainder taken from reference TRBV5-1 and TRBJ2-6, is KAGVTQTPRYLIKTRGQQVTLSCSPISGHRSVSWYQQTPGQGLQFLFEYFSETQRNKGNFPGRFSGRQFSNSRSEMNVSTLELGDSALYLCASSLAGSGANVLTFGAGSRLTVL.

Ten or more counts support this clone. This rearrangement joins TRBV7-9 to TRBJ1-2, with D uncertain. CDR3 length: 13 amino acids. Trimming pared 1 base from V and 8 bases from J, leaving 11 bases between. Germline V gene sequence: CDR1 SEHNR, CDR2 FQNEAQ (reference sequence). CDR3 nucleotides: TGTGCCAGCAGCTTAGATAGCCCGGGGGGCTACACCTTC. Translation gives CASSLDSPGGYTF.

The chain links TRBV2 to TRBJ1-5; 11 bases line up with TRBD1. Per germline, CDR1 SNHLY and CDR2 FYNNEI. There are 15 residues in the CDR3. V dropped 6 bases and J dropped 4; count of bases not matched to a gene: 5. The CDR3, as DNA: TGTGCCAGCAGAGGACAGGGGGCTGGGAATCAGCCCCAGCATTTT. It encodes CASRGQGAGNQPQHF.

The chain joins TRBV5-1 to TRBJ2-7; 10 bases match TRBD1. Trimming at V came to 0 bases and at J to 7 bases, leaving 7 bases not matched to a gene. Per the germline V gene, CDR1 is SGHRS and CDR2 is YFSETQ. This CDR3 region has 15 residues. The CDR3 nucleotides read TGCGCCAGCAGCTTGGCGGGGACAGGGGTTCGGGAGCAGTACTTC. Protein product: CASSLAGTGVREQYF.

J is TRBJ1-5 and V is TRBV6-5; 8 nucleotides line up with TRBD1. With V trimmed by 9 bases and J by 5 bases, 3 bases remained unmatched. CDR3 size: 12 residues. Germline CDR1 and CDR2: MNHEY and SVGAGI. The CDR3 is CASKTGDQPQHF. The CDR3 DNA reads TGTGCCAGTAAGACAGGGGATCAGCCCCAGCATTTT.

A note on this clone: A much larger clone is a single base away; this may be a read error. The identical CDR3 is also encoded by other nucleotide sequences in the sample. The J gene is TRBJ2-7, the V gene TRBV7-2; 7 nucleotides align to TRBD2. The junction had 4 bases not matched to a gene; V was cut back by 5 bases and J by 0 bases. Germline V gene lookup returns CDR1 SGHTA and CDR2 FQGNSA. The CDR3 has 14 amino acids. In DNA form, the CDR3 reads TGTGCCAGCAGCGCACAGCGGGACTCCTACGAGCAGTACTTC. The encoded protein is CASSAQRDSYEQYF. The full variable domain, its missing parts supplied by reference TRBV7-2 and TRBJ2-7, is GAGVSQSPSNKVTEKGKDVELRCDPISGHTALYWYRQSLGQGLEFLIYFQGNSAPDKSGLPSDRFSAERTGGSVSTLTIQRTQQEDSAVYLCASSAQRDSYEQYFGPGTRLTVT.

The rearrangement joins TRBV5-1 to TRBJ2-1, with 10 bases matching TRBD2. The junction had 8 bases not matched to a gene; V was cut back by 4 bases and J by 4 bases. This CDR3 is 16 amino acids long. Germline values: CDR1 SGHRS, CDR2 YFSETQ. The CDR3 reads CASSGSSGRGYNEQFF. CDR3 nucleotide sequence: TGCGCCAGCAGCGGATCTAGCGGGAGAGGGTACAATGAGCAGTTCTTC.

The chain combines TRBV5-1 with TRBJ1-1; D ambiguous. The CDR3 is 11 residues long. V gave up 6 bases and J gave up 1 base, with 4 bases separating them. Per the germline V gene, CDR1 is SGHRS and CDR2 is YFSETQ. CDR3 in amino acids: CASMGNTEAFF. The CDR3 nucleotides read TGCGCCAGCATGGGGAACACTGAAGCTTTCTTT.

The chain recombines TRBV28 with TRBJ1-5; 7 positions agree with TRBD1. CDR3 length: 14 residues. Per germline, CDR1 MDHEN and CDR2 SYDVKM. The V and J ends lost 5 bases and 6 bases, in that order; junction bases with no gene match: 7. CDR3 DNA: TGTGCCAGCAGTCCACGACAGGGCACTCAGCCCCAGCATTTT. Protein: CASSPRQGTQPQHF.

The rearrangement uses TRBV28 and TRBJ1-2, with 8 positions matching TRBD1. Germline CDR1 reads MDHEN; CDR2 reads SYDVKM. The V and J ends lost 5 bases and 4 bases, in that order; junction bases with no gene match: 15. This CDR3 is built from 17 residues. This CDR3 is CASSPTGTGPASYGYTF. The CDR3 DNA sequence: TGTGCCAGCAGTCCCACCGGGACAGGTCCGGCAAGCTATGGCTACACCTTC.

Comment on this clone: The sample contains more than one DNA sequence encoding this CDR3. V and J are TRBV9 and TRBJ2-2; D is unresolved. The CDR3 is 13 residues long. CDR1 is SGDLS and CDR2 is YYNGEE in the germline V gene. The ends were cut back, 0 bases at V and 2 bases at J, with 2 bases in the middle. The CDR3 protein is CASSVDNTGELFF. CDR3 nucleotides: TGTGCCAGCAGCGTAGATAACACCGGGGAGCTGTTTTTT.

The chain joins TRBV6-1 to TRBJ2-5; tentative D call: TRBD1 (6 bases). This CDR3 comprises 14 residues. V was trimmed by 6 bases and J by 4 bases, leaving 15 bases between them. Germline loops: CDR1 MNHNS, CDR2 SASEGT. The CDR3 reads CASSEGPQGETQYF. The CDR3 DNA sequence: TGTGCCAGCAGCGAGGGACCACAGGGAGAGACCCAGTACTTC.

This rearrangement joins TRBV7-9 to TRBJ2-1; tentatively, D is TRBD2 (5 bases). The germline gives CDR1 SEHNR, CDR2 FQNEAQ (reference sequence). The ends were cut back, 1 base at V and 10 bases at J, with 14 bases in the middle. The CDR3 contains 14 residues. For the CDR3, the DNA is TGTGCCAGCAGCTTAGAGACTACCCGCGGGGAGCAGTTCTTC. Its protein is CASSLETTRGEQFF.

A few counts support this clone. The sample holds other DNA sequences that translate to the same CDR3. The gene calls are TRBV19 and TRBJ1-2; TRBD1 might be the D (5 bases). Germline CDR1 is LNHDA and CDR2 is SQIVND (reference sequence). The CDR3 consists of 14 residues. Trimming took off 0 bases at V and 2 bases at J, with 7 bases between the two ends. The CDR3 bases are TGTGCCAGTAGTATAGATCGGGGGAACTATGGCTACACCTTC. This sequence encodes CASSIDRGNYGYTF.